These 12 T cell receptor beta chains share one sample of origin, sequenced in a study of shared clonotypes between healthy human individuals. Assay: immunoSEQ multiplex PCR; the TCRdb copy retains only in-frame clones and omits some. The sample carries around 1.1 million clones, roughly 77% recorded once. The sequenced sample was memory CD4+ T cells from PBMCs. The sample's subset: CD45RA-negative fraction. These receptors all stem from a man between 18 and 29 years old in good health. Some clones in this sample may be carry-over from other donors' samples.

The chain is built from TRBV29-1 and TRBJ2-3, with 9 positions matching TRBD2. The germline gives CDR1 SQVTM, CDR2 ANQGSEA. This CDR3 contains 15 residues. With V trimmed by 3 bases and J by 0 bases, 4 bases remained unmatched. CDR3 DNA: TGCAGCGTTGAGGGGACTAGCTGGAGCACAGATACGCAGTATTTT. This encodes CSVEGTSWSTDTQYF.

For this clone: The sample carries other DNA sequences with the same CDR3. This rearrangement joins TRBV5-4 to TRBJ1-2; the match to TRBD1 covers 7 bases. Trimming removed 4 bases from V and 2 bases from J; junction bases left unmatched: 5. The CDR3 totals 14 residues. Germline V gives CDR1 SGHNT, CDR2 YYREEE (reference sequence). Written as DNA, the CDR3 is TGTGCCAGCAGCCGGGACAGCCAAAACTATGGCTACACCTTC. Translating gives CASSRDSQNYGYTF.

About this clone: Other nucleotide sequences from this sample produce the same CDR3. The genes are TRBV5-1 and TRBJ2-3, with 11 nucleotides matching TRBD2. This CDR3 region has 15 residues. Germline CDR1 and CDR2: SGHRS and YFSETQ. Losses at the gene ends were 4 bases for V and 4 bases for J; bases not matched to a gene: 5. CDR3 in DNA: TGCGCCAGCAGCCTTCTAGCGGGAGGAGCAGATACGCAGTATTTT. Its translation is CASSLLAGGADTQYF.

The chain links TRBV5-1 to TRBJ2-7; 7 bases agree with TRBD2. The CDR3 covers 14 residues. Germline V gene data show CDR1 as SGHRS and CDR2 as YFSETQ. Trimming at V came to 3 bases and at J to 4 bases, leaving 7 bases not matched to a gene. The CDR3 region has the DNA TGCGCCAGCAGCTCCCGCGGGCGGGAGTACGAGCAGTACTTC. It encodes CASSSRGREYEQYF.

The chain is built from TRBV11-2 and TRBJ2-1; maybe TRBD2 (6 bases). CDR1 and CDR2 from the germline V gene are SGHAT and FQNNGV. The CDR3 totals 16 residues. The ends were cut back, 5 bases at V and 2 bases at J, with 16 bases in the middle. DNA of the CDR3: TGTGCCAGCAGCGCCCAGCTAGCGCGGGCCTACAATGAGCAGTTCTTC. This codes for CASSAQLARAYNEQFF.

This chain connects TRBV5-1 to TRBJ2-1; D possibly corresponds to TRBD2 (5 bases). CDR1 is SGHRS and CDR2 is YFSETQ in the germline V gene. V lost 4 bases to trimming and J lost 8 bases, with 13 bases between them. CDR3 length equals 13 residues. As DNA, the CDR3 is TGCGCCAGCAGCCGGGCTAGCATAGATGAGCAGTTCTTC. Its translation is CASSRASIDEQFF. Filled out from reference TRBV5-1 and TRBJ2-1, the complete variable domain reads KAGVTQTPRYLIKTRGQQVTLSCSPISGHRSVSWYQQTPGQGLQFLFEYFSETQRNKGNFPGRFSGRQFSNSRSEMNVSTLELGDSALYLCASSRASIDEQFFGPGTRLTVL.

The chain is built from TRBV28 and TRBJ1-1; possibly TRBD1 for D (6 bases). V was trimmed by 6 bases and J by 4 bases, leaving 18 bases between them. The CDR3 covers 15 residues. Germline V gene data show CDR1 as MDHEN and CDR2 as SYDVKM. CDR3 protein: CASRRLQGGITEAFF. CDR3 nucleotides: TGTGCCAGCAGGCGACTACAGGGCGGAATCACTGAAGCTTTCTTT.

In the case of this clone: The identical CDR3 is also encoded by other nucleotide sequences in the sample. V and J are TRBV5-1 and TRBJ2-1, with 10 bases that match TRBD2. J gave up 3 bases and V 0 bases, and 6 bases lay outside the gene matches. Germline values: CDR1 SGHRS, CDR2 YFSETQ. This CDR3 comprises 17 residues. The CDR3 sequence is CASSLEASGSSYNEQFF. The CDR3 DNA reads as TGCGCCAGCAGCTTGGAGGCTAGCGGGAGTAGCTACAATGAGCAGTTCTTC.

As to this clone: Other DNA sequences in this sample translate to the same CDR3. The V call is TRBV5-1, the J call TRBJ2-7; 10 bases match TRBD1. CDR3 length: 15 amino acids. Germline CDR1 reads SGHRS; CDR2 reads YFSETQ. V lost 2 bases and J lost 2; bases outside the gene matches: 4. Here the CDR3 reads CASSLGGQGTYEQYF. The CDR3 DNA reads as TGCGCCAGCAGCTTAGGGGGACAGGGGACCTACGAGCAGTACTTC.

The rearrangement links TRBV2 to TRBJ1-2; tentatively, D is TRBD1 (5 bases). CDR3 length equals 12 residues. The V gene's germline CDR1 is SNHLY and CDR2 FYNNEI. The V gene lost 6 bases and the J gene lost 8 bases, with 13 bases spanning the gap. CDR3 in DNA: TGTGCCAGCAGCGTGGAGGGGAACGGCTACACCTTC. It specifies CASSVEGNGYTF.

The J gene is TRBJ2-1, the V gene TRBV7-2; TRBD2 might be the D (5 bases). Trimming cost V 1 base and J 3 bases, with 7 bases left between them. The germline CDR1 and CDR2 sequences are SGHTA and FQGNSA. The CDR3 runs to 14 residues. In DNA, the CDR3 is TGTGCCAGCAGCTTAGGGACTTACTACAATGAGCAGTTCTTC. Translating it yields CASSLGTYYNEQFF.

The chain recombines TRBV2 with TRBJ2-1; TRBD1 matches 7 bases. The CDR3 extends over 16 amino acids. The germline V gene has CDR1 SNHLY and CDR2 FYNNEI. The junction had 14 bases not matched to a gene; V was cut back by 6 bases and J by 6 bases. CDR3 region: CASSAPDRRSINEQFF. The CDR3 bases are TGTGCCAGCAGCGCCCCGGACAGGAGGTCAATCAATGAGCAGTTCTTC.